Listed below are T cell receptor beta chains from one sample, sequenced in a study of T cell changes during pregnancy in multiple sclerosis. Measured with immunoSEQ multiplex PCR; TCRdb has only the in-frame clones, and not every one. Among about 93,000 clones listed, almost 95% were seen once. The sequenced sample was peripheral blood, obtained after pregnancy. The origin of the receptors is a female donor with multiple sclerosis, enrolled in a pregnancy study. CDR3s include the opening cysteine and the closing phenylalanine or tryptophan. The order of the fields is clone size, V gene, D gene, J gene, CDR3 DNA, CDR3 protein. The D gene is left open where the match is weak. A clone size is listed for some rows: how often the clone was seen (once, few, many), or a class if it is expanded.

.	TRBV2	.	TRBJ1-5	TGTGCCAGCCAGCGGGGGGGCAGGGCGGGTCAGCCCCAGCATTTT	CASQRGGRAGQPQHF
.	TRBV6-1	.	TRBJ1-1	TGTGCCAGCAGTGATGGCTTGAACACTGAAGCTTTCTTT	CASSDGLNTEAFF
once	TRBV29-1	.	TRBJ2-1	TGCAGCGCTTCGGCGGGGCCTACAACTGAGCAGTTCTTC	CSASAGPTTEQFF
.	TRBV2	TRBD1	TRBJ1-3	TGTGCCAGCAGTGGTGACAGGGGAACCGGAAACACCATATATTTT	CASSGDRGTGNTIYF
.	TRBV2	.	TRBJ1-6	TGTGCCAGCAGTCAGGGTCAGGCCAGGACTTCACCCCTCCACTTT	CASSQGQARTSPLHF
.	TRBV9	TRBD2	TRBJ2-3	TGTGCCAGCAGCGTAGCACAGCGGGGGGGCCCCACAGATACGCAGTATTTT	CASSVAQRGGPTDTQYF
.	TRBV7-8	TRBD1	TRBJ1-2	TGTGCCAGCAGCCCGACAGGGGGCCTCCGAGGCTATGGCTACACCTTC	CASSPTGGLRGYGYTF
.	TRBV7-9	TRBD2	TRBJ2-7	TGTGCCTTCTCACCGCGGGGGGCTGGGGAGCAGTACTTC	CAFSPRGAGEQYF
.	TRBV10-3	.	TRBJ2-1	TGTGCCATCAGTGAGTCTAAGTGGGTGAGGGAGCAGTTCTTC	CAISESKWVREQFF
.	TRBV30	TRBD2	TRBJ2-7	TGTGCCTGGAGTGCCAATAGCGGGACCGAGCAGTACTTC	CAWSANSGTEQYF
.	TRBV5-1	TRBD1	TRBJ1-5	TGCGCCAGCAGCTTTACAGCCGGGACAGGGGGCGCAGGGAGCGGCAATCAGCCCCAGCATTTT	CASSFTAGTGGAGSGNQPQHF
few	TRBV5-4	TRBD1	TRBJ1-4	TGTGCCAGCAGCCCCGGGGGCAGGGGGAATGAAAAACTGTTTTTT	CASSPGGRGNEKLFF
.	TRBV19	TRBD1	TRBJ2-1	TGTGCCAGTAGTATCAGGACAGGGCCCTACAATGAGCAGTTCTTC	CASSIRTGPYNEQFF
.	TRBV14	.	TRBJ2-7	TGTGCCAGCAGTCTTACAGGTTTCTCCTACGAGCAGTACTTC	CASSLTGFSYEQYF